This T cell receptor beta chain was sequenced during a study of T cells in Graves' hyperthyroidism and ophthalmopathy. Points from the study as a whole: A model using 13 V-J features told ophthalmopathy apart from stable hyperthyroidism.

The CDR3 extends over 12 amino acids. The V end was cut by 8 bases, the J end by 8 bases, with 15 bases between. Germline V lookup: CDR1 SGHAT, CDR2 FQNNGV. A note on this clonotype: Its antigen is unidentified.

Amplification targeted TCR beta CDR3 regions from RNA transcripts. HTBI primers were used for first-round RT-PCR of the TCR CDR3. TCRdb recomputed calls from the multiplex PCR reads with MiXCR, one row per CDR3 protein. The sample yields just under 750,000 distinct CDR3 sequences, roughly a third seen once. Sequenced material: blood. This TCR was sampled from a woman between 40 and 55 years old with Graves' hyperthyroidism. The chain uses TRBV11-2 and TRBJ1-1; TRBD1 is a possible D gene (5 bases). The CDR3 DNA is TGTGCCAGCCAGGGATTGGGGAGGGAAGCTTTCTTT. Translation gives CASQGLGREAFF.